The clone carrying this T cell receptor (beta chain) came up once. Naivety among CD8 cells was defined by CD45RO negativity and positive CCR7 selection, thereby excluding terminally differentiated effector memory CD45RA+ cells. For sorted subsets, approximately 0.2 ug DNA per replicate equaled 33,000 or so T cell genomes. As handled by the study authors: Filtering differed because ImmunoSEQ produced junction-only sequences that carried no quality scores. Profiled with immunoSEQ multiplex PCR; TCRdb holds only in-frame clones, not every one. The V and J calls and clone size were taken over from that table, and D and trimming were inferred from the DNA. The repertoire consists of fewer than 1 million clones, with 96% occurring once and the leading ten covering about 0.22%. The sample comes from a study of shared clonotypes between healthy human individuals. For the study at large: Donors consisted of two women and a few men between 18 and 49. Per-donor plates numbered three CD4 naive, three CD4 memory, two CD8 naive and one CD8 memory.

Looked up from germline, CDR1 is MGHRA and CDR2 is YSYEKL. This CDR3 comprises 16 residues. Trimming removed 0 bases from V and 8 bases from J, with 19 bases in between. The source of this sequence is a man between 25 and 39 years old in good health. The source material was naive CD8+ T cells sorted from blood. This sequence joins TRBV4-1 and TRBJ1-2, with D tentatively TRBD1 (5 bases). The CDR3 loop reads CASSQDRWGVASGYTF. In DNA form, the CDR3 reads TGCGCCAGCAGCCAAGATCGATGGGGCGTAGCCTCGGGCTACACCTTC.